Presented here are 2 T cell receptor beta chains from one specimen sequenced in a study of Ad26.COV2.S vaccination and SARS-CoV-2 variants. The treatment was: about 20 received Ad26.COV2.S at low or high dose, single or two shots; roughly five received placebo; per-sample allocation not given. Day 63 after the first injection of vaccine or placebo was the sampling time. Sequencing used immunoSEQ multiplex PCR; TCRdb keeps in-frame clones, though not all of them. The data contain hundreds of thousands of clones, about nine tenths of them singletons. This specimen consisted of peripheral blood, obtained in a trial of Ad26.COV2.S vaccine versus placebo. The receptors originated from a person aged 18-65 years who received the Ad26.COV2.S COVID-19 vaccine or a placebo.

The rearrangement uses TRBV18 and TRBJ1-4, with D perhaps TRBD1 (5 bases). The CDR3 covers 16 residues. CDR1 KGHSH and CDR2 LQKENI come from the germline V gene. Trimming left V 2 bases short and J 5 bases short, with 15 bases between. This CDR3 reads CASSPNRPQGNEKLFF. The CDR3 nucleotides are TGTGCCAGCTCACCAAACAGGCCCCAAGGAAATGAAAAACTGTTTTTT.

The chain uses TRBV4-1 and TRBJ1-1, with TRBD1 matching over 8 bases. Per the germline V gene, CDR1 is MGHRA and CDR2 is YSYEKL. V shed 2 bases, J shed 0 bases, and the junction held 11 bases outside the gene matches. This CDR3 spans 18 amino acids. This CDR3 reads CASSQQGAPFNMNTEAFF. CDR3 DNA sequence: TGCGCCAGCAGCCAACAGGGGGCACCTTTTAATATGAACACTGAAGCTTTCTTT.